This T cell receptor beta chain was found in a study of shared clonotypes between healthy human individuals. As for this clone: Additional DNA sequences in this sample encode the identical CDR3.

Profiled with immunoSEQ multiplex PCR; TCRdb holds only in-frame clones, not every one. This repertoire shows 2 million to 2.5 million clones, about nine tenths found once; its top ten account for around 0.35%. Germline V gene data show CDR1 as MDHEN and CDR2 as SYDVKM. V was trimmed by 2 bases and J by 3 bases, leaving 7 bases between them. The CDR3 contains 13 residues. The receptor's source is a man aged 18 to 29 in good health. Some clones in this sample may be carry-over from other donors' samples. This chain uses TRBV28 with TRBJ1-1; D ambiguous. The material sequenced was naive CD4+ T cells from PBMCs. As for subset: CD45RA+ positively selected. Here the CDR3 DNA reads TGTGCCAGCAGTTTAGACGGGTACACTGAAGCTTTCTTT. Translation: CASSLDGYTEAFF.